The 5 T cell receptor beta chains below come from one sample, sequenced in a study of technical replicates of blood from four donors. Clones were read by immunoSEQ multiplex PCR, and TCRdb kept only the in-frame ones, dropping some. This repertoire shows tens of thousands of clones, just under 97% found once; its top ten account for approximately 0.21%. The sequencing sample was made of T cells isolated from PBMCs. The receptors stem from a human donor in good health.

This chain uses TRBV5-4 with TRBJ2-1; 10 nucleotides align to TRBD1. Trimming took 1 base from V and 9 from J; bases not matched to a gene: 7. Germline CDR1 reads SGHNT; CDR2 reads YYREEE (reference sequence). This CDR3 region has 15 residues. The CDR3 DNA follows: TGTGCCAGCAGCTTGTGGGACAGGGGTGTGGTTGAGCAGTTCTTC. This gives the protein CASSLWDRGVVEQFF.

This chain connects TRBV7-2 to TRBJ2-7; D perhaps matches TRBD1 (5 bases). Germline assignment: CDR1 SGHTA and CDR2 FQGNSA. The V end was cut by 5 bases, the J end by 5 bases, with 19 bases between. The CDR3 length is 15 residues. CDR3 sequence reads: CASSPTPTAGDEQYF. In DNA, the CDR3 is TGTGCCAGCAGCCCGACCCCGACAGCCGGCGACGAGCAGTACTTC.

The chain recombines TRBV14 with TRBJ2-7, with 9 bases matching TRBD1. CDR1 is SGHDN and CDR2 is FVKESK in the germline V gene. This CDR3 has 15 amino acids. V trimming: 1 base; J trimming: 5 bases; junction bases outside the gene matches: 6. DNA of the CDR3: TGTGCCAGCAGCCAAGTACAGGGGGCAGGGGACGAGCAGTACTTC. Its protein is CASSQVQGAGDEQYF. The full variable domain, rest sourced from reference TRBV14 and TRBJ2-7, is EAGVTQFPSHSVIEKGQTVTLRCDPISGHDNLYWYRRVMGKEIKFLLHFVKESKQDESGMPNNRFLAERTGGTYSTLKVQPAELEDSGVYFCASSQVQGAGDEQYFGPGTRLTVT.

The chain recombines TRBV29-1 with TRBJ1-2; D may be TRBD1 (5 bases). The CDR3 contains 14 residues. In germline, CDR1 is SQVTM, CDR2 ANQGSEA. The V end was cut by 7 bases, the J end by 2 bases, with 17 bases between. The CDR3 region is CSAGGQVTNYGYTF. The CDR3 bases are TGCAGCGCCGGGGGTCAGGTGACCAACTATGGCTACACCTTC. Full variable domain (rest looked up from reference TRBV29-1 and TRBJ1-2): SAVISQKPSRDICQRGTSLTIQCQVDSQVTMMFWYRQQPGQSLTLIATANQGSEATYESGFVIDKFPISRPNLTFSTLTVSNMSPEDSSIYLCSAGGQVTNYGYTFGSGTRLTVV.

The chain joins TRBV4-2 to TRBJ2-1; TRBD2 aligns across 14 bases. Per the germline V gene, CDR1 is LGHNA and CDR2 is YNFKEQ. The CDR3 length is 17 residues. V gave up 0 bases and J gave up 10 bases; unmatched junction bases: 8. The CDR3 region has the DNA TGTGCCAGCAGCCAAGATTTTGCCGGGACTAGCGGGAGAGAGCAGTTCTTC. Its protein is CASSQDFAGTSGREQFF.